The 29 T cell receptor beta chains reported below all come from one sample, sequenced in a study of graft-versus-host responses after intestinal transplantation. No antigen has been identified for these receptors. Clones were read by immunoSEQ multiplex PCR, and TCRdb kept only the in-frame ones, dropping some. The sample shows 90,000 or so clones, 82% of them seen only once. Source: unstimulated CD4+ T cells sorted from spleen or lymph node cells, taken before intestinal transplant. The source is a human donor who received an intestinal transplant.

Here the CDR3 reads CASSIGTGETQYF. The CDR3 nucleotides are TGTGCCAGTAGTATCGGGACTGGAGAGACCCAGTACTTC. This chain connects TRBV19 to TRBJ2-5, with D maybe TRBD2 (6 bases). Deletions cut 3 bases from V and 4 bases from J, with 9 bases between. The CDR3 runs 13 residues. Germline V gene data show CDR1 as LNHDA and CDR2 as SQIVND (reference sequence).

Here the CDR3 DNA reads TGTGCCAGCAGACGAGGAGGGGTTGGGGAAAAACTGTTTTTT. Amino acids: CASRRGGVGEKLFF. The chain employs TRBV7-2 and TRBJ1-4, with a possible D match to TRBD1 (5 bases). V lost 6 bases and J 8 bases, leaving 16 bases between the germline ends. The CDR3 runs 14 residues. From germline, CDR1 is SGHTA and CDR2 FQGNSA. Full variable domain (rest looked up from reference TRBV7-2 and TRBJ1-4): GAGVSQSPSNKVTEKGKDVELRCDPISGHTALYWYRQSLGQGLEFLIYFQGNSAPDKSGLPSDRFSAERTGGSVSTLTIQRTQQEDSAVYLCASRRGGVGEKLFFGSGTQLSVL.

This chain joins TRBV14 and TRBJ2-3, with D unresolved. Germline assignment: CDR1 SGHDN and CDR2 FVKESK. The germline V and J ends were trimmed by 2 bases and 3 bases, with 9 bases remaining between them. The length of the CDR3 is 14 residues. CDR3 sequence (DNA): TGTGCCAGCAGCCAAAACCCTAGGACAGATACGCAGTATTTT. Protein sequence: CASSQNPRTDTQYF. Full variable domain (remainder filled in from reference TRBV14 and TRBJ2-3): EAGVTQFPSHSVIEKGQTVTLRCDPISGHDNLYWYRRVMGKEIKFLLHFVKESKQDESGMPNNRFLAERTGGTYSTLKVQPAELEDSGVYFCASSQNPRTDTQYFGPGTRLTVL.

The V call is TRBV2, the J call TRBJ1-1; D perhaps matches TRBD1 (6 bases). V lost 6 bases, J lost 5 bases, and 10 bases lay in between. From germline, CDR1 is SNHLY and CDR2 FYNNEI. The CDR3 length is 12 residues. In nucleotides, the CDR3 is TGTGCCAGCAGGAGCAGGGGAACTGAAGCTTTCTTT. This gives the protein CASRSRGTEAFF. The full variable domain, with the rest looked up from reference TRBV2 and TRBJ1-1, is EPEVTQTPSHQVTQMGQEVILRCVPISNHLYFYWYRQILGQKVEFLVSFYNNEISEKSEIFDDQFSVERPDGSNFTLKIRSTKLEDSAMYFCASRSRGTEAFFGQGTRLTVV.

CDR3 in DNA: TGTGCCAGCAGCCCTAACCTAGCGGGGGTTAGCACAGATACGCAGTATTTT. It yields the protein CASSPNLAGVSTDTQYF. The J gene is TRBJ2-3, the V gene TRBV7-9; 10 bases match TRBD2. The CDR3 sequence is 17 residues long. Germline assignment: CDR1 SEHNR and CDR2 FQNEAQ (reference sequence). V shed 5 bases and J 0 bases; nucleotides not matched to a gene: 8.

The chain links TRBV5-1 to TRBJ2-7; 9 positions match TRBD1. Germline V gives CDR1 SGHRS, CDR2 YFSETQ. There are 13 residues in the CDR3. The ends lost 3 bases at V and 9 bases at J; junction bases unmatched: 7. CDR3 sequence (DNA): TGCGCCAGCAGCTCTACAGGGGGCTTGGGGCAGTACTTC. The encoded protein is CASSSTGGLGQYF.

In DNA form, the CDR3 reads TGTGCCAGCAGCTATGTCCGACAGGGGGGCGGGGAGCTGTTTTTT. It translates to CASSYVRQGGGELFF. The chain is built from TRBV2 and TRBJ2-2; the match to TRBD1 covers 9 bases. Trimming removed 6 bases from V and 7 bases from J; junction bases left unmatched: 9. Per the germline V gene, CDR1 is SNHLY and CDR2 is FYNNEI. CDR3 length: 15 residues.

This clone was seen only a few times. V and J are TRBV6-5 and TRBJ2-7, with D possibly TRBD1 on 6 matching bases. Germline V CDR1 and CDR2: MNHEY, SVGAGI. Trimming shortened V by 2 bases and J by 2 bases, and 13 bases separated the two germline ends. The length of the CDR3 is 15 residues. The CDR3 loop reads CASSYAPGQPYEQYF. CDR3 DNA: TGTGCCAGCAGTTACGCACCAGGACAGCCCTACGAGCAGTACTTC.

The chain couples TRBV14 to TRBJ1-6, with TRBD1 matching over 10 bases. V shed 3 bases and J 10 bases; nucleotides not matched to a gene: 3. Looked up from germline, CDR1 is SGHDN and CDR2 is FVKESK. There are 14 residues in the CDR3. This CDR3 is CASSHDRGQSPLHF. The CDR3 DNA follows: TGTGCCAGCAGCCACGACAGGGGGCAGTCACCCCTCCACTTT.

The CDR3 nucleotides read TGCAGCGTTGATACCGGGACAGATACGCAGTATTTT. This translates into CSVDTGTDTQYF. J is TRBJ2-3 and V is TRBV29-1; D is ambiguous. Trimming removed 3 bases at V and 3 bases at J, with 7 bases between. Looked up from germline, CDR1 is SQVTM and CDR2 is ANQGSEA. The CDR3 loop spans 12 amino acids.

The chain combines TRBV5-4 with TRBJ2-7; 8 nucleotides align to TRBD2. The CDR3 loop spans 15 amino acids. V dropped 4 bases and J dropped 5; count of bases not matched to a gene: 11. Germline CDR1 SGHNT, CDR2 YYREEE (reference sequence). The CDR3 is CASSPGGGVRNEQYF. CDR3 coding DNA: TGTGCCAGCAGCCCGGGGGGGGGAGTGAGGAACGAGCAGTACTTC.

This clone was seen only a few times. The V and J genes are TRBV2 and TRBJ2-2; D is possibly TRBD2 (7 bases). The CDR3 is 16 amino acids. V was clipped by 6 bases and J by 4 bases, with 18 bases between them. Looked up from germline, CDR1 is SNHLY and CDR2 is FYNNEI. CDR3 bases: TGTGCCAGCAGGGCCCGAGGGGGGAGGGGCACCGGGGAGCTGTTTTTT. Protein product: CASRARGGRGTGELFF.

This rearrangement joins TRBV5-4 to TRBJ1-2, with 7 bases aligning to TRBD1. The CDR3 consists of 13 residues. V dropped 5 bases and J dropped 8; count of bases not matched to a gene: 9. Germline-derived CDR1 and CDR2 are SGHNT and YYREEE (reference sequence). The CDR3, as DNA: TGTGCCAGCAGTATACAGGGGTCGGGAGGCTACACCTTC. It is translated as CASSIQGSGGYTF.

This clone has just one count. V and J are TRBV10-3 and TRBJ2-1; possibly TRBD2 for D (6 bases). Germline V gene sequence: CDR1 ENHRY, CDR2 SYGVKD. The CDR3 is made up of 15 amino acids. Deletions cut 4 bases from V and 7 bases from J, with 17 bases between. In DNA form, the CDR3 reads TGTGCCATCAGTGGTCTAACCCGGGAGAGGAATGAGCAGTTCTTC. It codes for CAISGLTRERNEQFF.

The V and J genes are TRBV9 and TRBJ2-1, with D possibly TRBD2 on 6 matching bases. Germline assignment: CDR1 SGDLS and CDR2 YYNGEE. With 3 bases removed from V and 10 bases from J, the gap between germline ends came to 14 bases. The CDR3 covers 13 residues. The DNA for the CDR3 is TGTGCCAGCAGCGCCGGACTATTGGTGGAGCAGTTCTTC. It yields the protein CASSAGLLVEQFF. The variable domain in full, completed from reference TRBV9 and TRBJ2-1, reads DSGVTQTPKHLITATGQRVTLRCSPRSGDLSVYWYQQSLDQGLQFLIQYYNGEERAKGNILERFSAQQFPDLHSELNLSSLELGDSALYFCASSAGLLVEQFFGPGTRLTVL.

CDR3 sequence reads: CASTSGAKETQYF. CDR3 sequence (DNA): TGCGCCAGTACTAGCGGAGCTAAAGAGACCCAGTACTTC. The rearrangement joins TRBV5-1 to TRBJ2-5; 8 bases align to TRBD2. V was clipped by 8 bases and J by 3 bases; unmatched bases: 6. Germline V CDR1 and CDR2: SGHRS, YFSETQ. The CDR3 runs 13 residues.

The chain is built from TRBV2 and TRBJ1-3; D remains unclear. Germline loops: CDR1 SNHLY, CDR2 FYNNEI. The CDR3 extends over 16 amino acids. Between the trimmed V and J ends, which lost 4 bases and 5 bases, there was a span of 18 bases. The CDR3 bases are TGTGCCAGCAGTGCCGGACTGTCCGGCTCGCGAAACACCATATATTTT. Translation gives CASSAGLSGSRNTIYF.

This chain uses TRBV28 with TRBJ2-2; 10 positions agree with TRBD1. This CDR3 is built from 16 residues. Germline V gene lookup returns CDR1 MDHEN and CDR2 SYDVKM. V gave up 2 bases and J gave up 5 bases; unmatched junction bases: 5. CDR3 nucleotide sequence: TGTGCCAGCAGTTTACTTTGGGGACAGGGGACCGGGGAGCTGTTTTTT. Its protein product is CASSLLWGQGTGELFF.

The chain has TRBV18 and TRBJ2-1; TRBD1 is a possible D gene (6 bases). This CDR3 spans 16 amino acids. The germline V gene has CDR1 KGHSH and CDR2 LQKENI. V gave up 3 bases and J gave up 2 bases, with 14 bases separating them. The CDR3 DNA follows: TGTGCCAGCTCACCTGGAAGTCAGGGGACCTACAATGAGCAGTTCTTC. Its translation is CASSPGSQGTYNEQFF.

With respect to this clone: This may stem from a read error, because a much larger clone lies one nucleotide away. V gene TRBV7-9 combines with J gene TRBJ2-7; 7 bases agree with TRBD1. The CDR3 runs 13 residues. Germline-derived CDR1 and CDR2 are SEHNR and FQNEAQ (reference sequence). With V trimmed by 5 bases and J by 3 bases, 4 bases remained unmatched. CDR3 DNA sequence: TGTGCCAGCAGCCGCGGACAGGACTACGAGCAGTACTTC. The encoded protein is CASSRGQDYEQYF. The whole variable domain, remainder taken from reference TRBV7-9 and TRBJ2-7, is DTGVSQNPRHKITKRGQNVTFRCDPISEHNRLYWYRQTLGQGPEFLTYFQNEAQLEKSRLLSDRFSAERPKGSFSTLEIQRTEQGDSAMYLCASSRGQDYEQYFGPGTRLTVT.

The V and J genes are TRBV19 and TRBJ1-2; a possible D gene is TRBD1 (5 bases). The CDR3 extends over 15 amino acids. Between the trimmed V and J ends, which lost 0 bases and 4 bases, there was a span of 12 bases. The V gene's germline CDR1 is LNHDA and CDR2 SQIVND (reference sequence). The CDR3 is CASSIDAGRSYGYTF. The CDR3 DNA is TGTGCCAGTAGTATAGATGCAGGGCGCAGCTATGGCTACACCTTC. The whole variable domain, filled in from reference TRBV19 and TRBJ1-2, reads DGGITQSPKYLFRKEGQNVTLSCEQNLNHDAMYWYRQDPGQGLRLIYYSQIVNDFQKGDIAEGYSVSREKKESFPLTVTSAQKNPTAFYLCASSIDAGRSYGYTFGSGTRLTVV.

The chain employs TRBV5-1 and TRBJ2-1; a possible D gene is TRBD2 (6 bases). The CDR3 loop spans 15 amino acids. Germline CDR1 is SGHRS and CDR2 is YFSETQ. Trimming stripped 2 bases from V and 4 bases from J, with 13 bases between. The chain's CDR3 is CASSFGGSSYNEQFF. Written as DNA, the CDR3 is TGCGCCAGCAGCTTTGGAGGGAGTTCATACAATGAGCAGTTCTTC.

The rearrangement links TRBV5-5 to TRBJ2-1, with D perhaps TRBD2 (6 bases). Trimming removed 1 base from V and 10 bases from J, with 18 bases in between. This CDR3 region has 15 residues. Germline CDR1 SGHKS, CDR2 YYEKEE (reference sequence). CDR3 region: CASSLNPAGPQEQFF. CDR3 DNA sequence: TGTGCCAGCAGCTTGAACCCCGCGGGACCACAGGAGCAGTTCTTC.

The gene calls are TRBV7-8 and TRBJ1-1, with a possible D match to TRBD1 (5 bases). The V gene lost 4 bases and the J gene lost 0 bases, with 9 bases spanning the gap. Per the germline V gene, CDR1 is SGHVS and CDR2 is FQNEAQ. The CDR3 sequence is 14 residues long. CDR3 coding DNA: TGTGCCAGCAGCTCCAGGGTGATGAACACTGAAGCTTTCTTT. It is translated as CASSSRVMNTEAFF.

The chain combines TRBV19 with TRBJ1-4, with 8 bases aligning to TRBD1. Germline V lookup: CDR1 LNHDA, CDR2 SQIVND (reference sequence). The CDR3 has 16 amino acids. The V and J ends lost 3 bases and 0 bases, in that order; junction bases with no gene match: 3. CDR3 coding DNA: TGTGCCAGTAGTATTCAGGGGGCGCCAACTAATGAAAAACTGTTTTTT. Encoded protein: CASSIQGAPTNEKLFF.

This clone has just a few counts. The chain has TRBV28 and TRBJ2-5, with D possibly matching TRBD1 (5 bases). Germline V lookup: CDR1 MDHEN, CDR2 SYDVKM. Trimming stripped 7 bases from V and 0 bases from J, with 6 bases between. The CDR3 runs to 12 residues. The CDR3 region is CASTDNQETQYF. The CDR3, as DNA: TGTGCCAGCACGGACAACCAAGAGACCCAGTACTTC.

This clone was counted once. The chain links TRBV11-2 to TRBJ2-7; D perhaps matches TRBD2 (5 bases). This CDR3 is built from 17 residues. Germline CDR1 is SGHAT and CDR2 is FQNNGV. Trimming took off 1 base at V and 5 bases at J, with 21 bases between the two ends. The CDR3: CASSLVVVGRAGNEQYF. CDR3 DNA sequence: TGTGCCAGCAGCTTAGTAGTGGTCGGGCGGGCCGGGAACGAGCAGTACTTC.

About this clone: The sample contains more than one DNA sequence encoding this CDR3. The V and J genes are TRBV2 and TRBJ2-3; D is ambiguous. Trimming pared 6 bases from V and 0 bases from J, leaving 4 bases between. CDR1 and CDR2 (germline): SNHLY, FYNNEI. The length of the CDR3 is 12 residues. CDR3 sequence: CASSPSTDTQYF. The CDR3 coding sequence is TGTGCCAGCAGCCCTAGCACAGATACGCAGTATTTT.

This clone came up once. The chain employs TRBV7-2 and TRBJ1-1; TRBD1 matches 11 bases. The CDR3 has 15 amino acids. J lost 4 bases, V lost 2 bases, and 3 bases had no gene match. From germline, CDR1 is SGHTA and CDR2 FQGNSA. CDR3 sequence reads: CASSLRTGGVTEAFF. The CDR3 coding sequence is TGTGCCAGCAGCTTAAGGACAGGGGGCGTCACTGAAGCTTTCTTT.